This TCR beta chain was recorded in a study of blood T cell repertoires in COVID-19. Overall study: Collection of acute and convalescent COVID-19 samples took place in the United States, Italy and Spain. Sample material is recorded as cDNA or gDNA derived from T cells, B-cell-depleted T cells, or PBMCs.

In germline, CDR1 is DFQATT, CDR2 SNEGSKA (reference sequence). The CDR3 sequence is 12 residues long. The V and J ends lost 3 bases and 5 bases respectively, with 10 bases between them. This clone was counted between two and nine times. Per the authors' pipeline: Reference gene primer amplification gave estimated nucleated cell counts. Here immunoSEQ multiplex PCR was the method, and the copy in TCRdb shows in-frame clones only, minus some. Clonal size and the V and J genes are those of that table, whereas D and trimming came from the DNA. Of roughly 260,000 clones listed, roughly 82% were seen once; the top ten hold more than 4.5%.

The rearrangement joins TRBV20-1 to TRBJ2-5; the D gene is possibly TRBD1 (6 bases). Sample: peripheral blood. The TCR originated in an elderly woman with active or convalescent COVID-19. CDR3 in amino acids: CSASDQGETQYF. CDR3 in DNA: TGCAGTGCTAGTGATCAGGGGGAGACCCAGTACTTC.